This T cell receptor (beta chain) was recorded in a study of shared clonotypes between healthy human individuals. The germline V gene has CDR1 SGHAT and CDR2 FQNNGV. This CDR3 spans 15 amino acids. The V end was cut by 5 bases, the J end by 0 bases, with 11 bases between. The assay was immunoSEQ multiplex PCR, and TCRdb's table has in-frame clones only and misses some. Among a few million clones, around nine tenths were seen once, and the ten largest hold under 0.15%. The origin of this receptor is a man aged 18 to 29 in good health. Sequencing used naive CD4+ T cells sorted from blood. The subset denotes: CD45RA+ positively selected. The chain combines TRBV11-2 with TRBJ2-4; TRBD2 might be the D (5 bases). The CDR3 coding sequence is TGTGCCAGCAGCCCGATCGGACTAGCCAAAAACATTCAGTACTTC. This sequence encodes CASSPIGLAKNIQYF.